This TCR beta chain was identified in a study of T-cell reconstitution after alpha-beta-depleted transplantation in children. The authors prepared the TCRbeta library with unique molecular identifiers. From the PCR reads, TCRdb called clonotypes with MiXCR, one entry per CDR3 protein. The table has approximately 650,000 distinct CDR3 sequences, less than 15% seen once. Study-level findings and limits: For some patients, TCRbeta diversity was high at day 60 because of recipient T cells and thymic progenitors that survived.

At least ten counts were recorded for this clonotype. Its antigen remains unidentified. The germline V gene has CDR1 SQVTM and CDR2 ANQGSEA. There are 13 residues in the CDR3. V dropped 4 bases and J dropped 2 bases, with 11 bases sitting between them. The rearrangement links TRBV29-1 to TRBJ1-1; D perhaps matches TRBD1 (5 bases). This TCR was recovered from a girl aged 2 to 9 with congenital amegakaryocytic thrombocytopenia, due to receive a stem cell transplant. Material: PBMCs, obtained before TCRalphabeta/CD19-depleted stem cell transplant. The CDR3 DNA sequence: TGCAGCGTTGTCCCAGGGCAAAACACTGAAGCTTTCTTT. It encodes CSVVPGQNTEAFF.